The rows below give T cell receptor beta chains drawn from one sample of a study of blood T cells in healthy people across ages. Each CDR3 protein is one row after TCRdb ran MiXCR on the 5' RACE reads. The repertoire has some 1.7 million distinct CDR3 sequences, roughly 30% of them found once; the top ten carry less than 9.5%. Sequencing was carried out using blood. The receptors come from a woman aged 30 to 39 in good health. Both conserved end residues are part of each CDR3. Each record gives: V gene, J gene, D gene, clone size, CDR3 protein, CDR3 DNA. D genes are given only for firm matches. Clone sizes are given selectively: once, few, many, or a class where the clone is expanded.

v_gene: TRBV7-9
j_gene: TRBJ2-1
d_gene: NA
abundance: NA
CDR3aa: CASSPGGPEQFF
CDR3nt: TGTGCCAGCAGCCCAGGGGGGCCTGAGCAGTTCTTC

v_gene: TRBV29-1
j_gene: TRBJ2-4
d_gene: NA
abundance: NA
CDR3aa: CSIEEFNLAKNIQYF
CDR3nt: TGCAGCATTGAGGAGTTTAACCTAGCCAAAAACATTCAGTACTTC

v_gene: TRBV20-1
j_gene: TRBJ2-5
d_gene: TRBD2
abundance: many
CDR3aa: CSANSGAQETQYF
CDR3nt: TGCAGTGCCAACAGCGGGGCCCAAGAGACCCAGTACTTC

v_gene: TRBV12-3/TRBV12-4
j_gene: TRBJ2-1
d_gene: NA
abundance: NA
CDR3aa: CASSPLGVGNEQFF
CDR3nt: TGTGCCAGCAGTCCCCTCGGGGTTGGGAATGAGCAGTTCTTC

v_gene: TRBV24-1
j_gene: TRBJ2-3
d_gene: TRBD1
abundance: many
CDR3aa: CATSPDRGPPDTQYF
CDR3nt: TGTGCCACCAGCCCGGACAGGGGGCCACCAGATACGCAGTATTTT

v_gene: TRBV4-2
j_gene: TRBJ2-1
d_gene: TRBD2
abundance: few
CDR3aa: CASSRETSGAQGEQFF
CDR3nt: TGTGCCAGCAGCCGAGAGACTAGCGGGGCCCAAGGGGAGCAGTTCTTC

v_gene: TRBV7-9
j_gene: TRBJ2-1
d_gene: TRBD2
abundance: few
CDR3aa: CASSRTSGAWDEQFF
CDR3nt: TGTGCCAGCAGCCGGACTAGCGGGGCCTGGGATGAGCAGTTCTTC

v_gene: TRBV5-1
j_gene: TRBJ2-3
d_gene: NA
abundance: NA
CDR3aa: CASSLDGGDTQYF
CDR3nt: TGCGCCAGCAGCTTGGACGGGGGAGATACGCAGTATTTT

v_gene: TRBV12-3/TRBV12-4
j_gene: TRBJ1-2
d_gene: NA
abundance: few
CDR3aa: CASSQRPREYGYTF
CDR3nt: TGTGCCAGCAGCCAAAGACCCAGAGAATATGGCTACACCTTC

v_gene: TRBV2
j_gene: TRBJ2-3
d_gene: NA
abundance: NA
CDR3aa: CASSGTAAYTDTQYF
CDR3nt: TGTGCCAGCAGTGGGACTGCAGCTTACACAGATACGCAGTATTTT

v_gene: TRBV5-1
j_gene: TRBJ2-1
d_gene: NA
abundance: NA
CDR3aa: CASSLARMNEQFF
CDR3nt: TGCGCCAGCAGCTTGGCACGTATGAATGAGCAGTTCTTC

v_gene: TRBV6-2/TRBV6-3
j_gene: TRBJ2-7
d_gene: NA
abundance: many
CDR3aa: CASSRGSGGTYEQYF
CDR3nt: TGTGCCAGCAGCCGAGGCAGCGGAGGGACCTACGAGCAGTACTTC

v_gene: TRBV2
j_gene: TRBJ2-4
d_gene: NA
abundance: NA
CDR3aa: CASSEVRGKNIQYF
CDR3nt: TGTGCCAGCAGTGAGGTCCGGGGGAAAAACATTCAGTACTTC

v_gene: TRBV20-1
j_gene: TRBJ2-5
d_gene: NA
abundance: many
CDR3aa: CSAPKRGGKEETQYF
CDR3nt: TGCAGTGCCCCCAAGCGCGGCGGCAAGGAAGAGACCCAGTACTTC

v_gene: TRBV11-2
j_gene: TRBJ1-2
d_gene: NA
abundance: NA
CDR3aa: CASSLWGRGSGYTF
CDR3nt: TGTGCCAGCAGCTTATGGGGCCGAGGTTCTGGCTACACCTTC

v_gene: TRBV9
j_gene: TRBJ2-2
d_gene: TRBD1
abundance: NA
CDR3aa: CASSVVGQANTGELFF
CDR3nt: TGTGCCAGCAGCGTAGTCGGACAGGCGAACACCGGGGAGCTGTTTTTT

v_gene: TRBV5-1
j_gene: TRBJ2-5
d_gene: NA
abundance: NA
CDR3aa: CASSAPGPQGIFLETQYF
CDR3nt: TGCGCCAGCAGCGCCCCCGGTCCCCAGGGCATCTTTTTGGAGACCCAGTACTTC

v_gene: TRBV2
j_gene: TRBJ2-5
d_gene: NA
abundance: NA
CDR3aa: CASSRKESQYF
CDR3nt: TGTGCCAGCAGTCGGAAAGAGTCCCAGTACTTC

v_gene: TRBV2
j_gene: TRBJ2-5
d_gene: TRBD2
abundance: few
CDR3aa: CASRDSGGPLAQYF
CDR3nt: TGTGCCAGCAGGGATAGCGGGGGCCCACTAGCCCAGTACTTC

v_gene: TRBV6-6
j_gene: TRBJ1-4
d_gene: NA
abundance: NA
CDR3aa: CASSPPTPLGEKLFF
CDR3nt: TGTGCCAGCAGTCCGCCCACTCCCTTGGGGGAAAAACTGTTTTTT

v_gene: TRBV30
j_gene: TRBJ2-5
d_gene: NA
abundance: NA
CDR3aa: CAWSWLAETQYF
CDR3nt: TGTGCCTGGAGTTGGCTAGCAGAGACCCAGTACTTC

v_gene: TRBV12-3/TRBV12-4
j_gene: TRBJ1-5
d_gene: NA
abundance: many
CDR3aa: CASKGQGRQPQHF
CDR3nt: TGTGCCAGTAAAGGTCAGGGACGACAGCCCCAGCATTTT

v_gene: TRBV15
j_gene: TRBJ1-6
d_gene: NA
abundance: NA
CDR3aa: CATRGTGRSPLHF
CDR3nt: TGTGCCACCAGGGGGACGGGTCGGTCACCCCTCCACTTT

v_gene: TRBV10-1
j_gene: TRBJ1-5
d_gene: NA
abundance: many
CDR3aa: CASSESSSGQPQHF
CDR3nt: TGCGCCAGCAGTGAGTCCAGCAGCGGTCAGCCCCAGCATTTT

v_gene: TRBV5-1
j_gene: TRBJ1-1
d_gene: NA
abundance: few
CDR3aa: CASSNYGSTEAFF
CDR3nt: TGCGCCAGCAGCAACTATGGTAGCACTGAAGCTTTCTTT

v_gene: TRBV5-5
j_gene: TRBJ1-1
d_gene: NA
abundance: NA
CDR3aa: CASSWVVVNTEAFF
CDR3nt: TGTGCCAGCAGCTGGGTGGTAGTGAACACTGAAGCTTTCTTT

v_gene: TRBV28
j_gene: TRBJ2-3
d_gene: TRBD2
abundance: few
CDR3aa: CASIPGGAGDTQYF
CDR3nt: TGTGCCAGCATACCCGGGGGGGCTGGAGATACGCAGTATTTT

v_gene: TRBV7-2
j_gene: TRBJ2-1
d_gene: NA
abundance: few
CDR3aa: CASSLVGSLNEQFF
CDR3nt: TGTGCCAGCAGCTTAGTTGGTTCCCTCAATGAGCAGTTCTTC

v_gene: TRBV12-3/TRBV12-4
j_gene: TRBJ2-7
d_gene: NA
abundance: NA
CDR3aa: CASRRDAYYEQYF
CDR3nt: TGTGCCAGCAGACGGGACGCCTACTACGAGCAGTACTTC

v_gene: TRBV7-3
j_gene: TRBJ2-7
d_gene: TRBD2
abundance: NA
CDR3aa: CASSLGSGNSYNEQYF
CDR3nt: TGTGCCAGCAGCTTAGGGAGCGGGAACTCCTACAATGAGCAGTACTTC

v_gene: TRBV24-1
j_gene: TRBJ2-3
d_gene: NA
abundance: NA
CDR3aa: CATAGSTDTQYF
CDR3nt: TGTGCCACCGCCGGGAGCACAGATACGCAGTATTTT

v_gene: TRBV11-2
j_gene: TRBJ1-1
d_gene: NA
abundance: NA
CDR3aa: CASSLDPGDRTEAFF
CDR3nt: TGTGCCAGCAGCTTAGATCCAGGGGATAGGACTGAAGCTTTCTTT

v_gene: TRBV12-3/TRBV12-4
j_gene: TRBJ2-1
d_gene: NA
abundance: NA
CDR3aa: CASRSGATLLNEQFF
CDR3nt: TGTGCCAGCAGGTCAGGGGCCACCCTATTGAATGAGCAGTTCTTC

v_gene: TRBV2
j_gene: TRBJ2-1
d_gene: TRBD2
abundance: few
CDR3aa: CASSDQRGGNEQFF
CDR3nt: TGTGCCAGCAGTGATCAGCGGGGGGGCAATGAGCAGTTCTTC

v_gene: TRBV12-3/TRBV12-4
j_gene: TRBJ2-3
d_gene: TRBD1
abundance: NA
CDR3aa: CASSFIRQGASTDTQYF
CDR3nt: TGTGCCAGCAGTTTTATTCGACAGGGGGCGAGCACAGATACGCAGTATTTT

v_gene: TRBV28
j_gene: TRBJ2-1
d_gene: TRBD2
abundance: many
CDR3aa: CASRHDVLGGGNNEQFF
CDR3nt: TGTGCCAGCAGACACGATGTCCTCGGGGGGGGGAACAATGAGCAGTTCTTC

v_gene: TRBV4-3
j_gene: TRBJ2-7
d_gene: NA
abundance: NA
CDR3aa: CASSQVAGRSSYEQYF
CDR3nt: TGCGCCAGCAGCCAAGTCGCCGGCAGGTCCTCCTACGAGCAGTACTTC

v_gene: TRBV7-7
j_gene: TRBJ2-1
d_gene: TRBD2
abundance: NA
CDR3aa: CASSPLIAGAYNEQFF
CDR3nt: TGTGCCAGCAGCCCCCTTATAGCGGGAGCGTACAATGAGCAGTTCTTC

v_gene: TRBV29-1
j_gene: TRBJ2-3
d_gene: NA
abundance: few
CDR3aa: CSVEDGRVSGQYF
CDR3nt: TGCAGCGTTGAAGACGGGCGGGTTTCGGGGCAGTATTTT

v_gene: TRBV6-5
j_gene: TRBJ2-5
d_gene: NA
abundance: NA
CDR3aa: CASSDTPQETQYF
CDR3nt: TGTGCCAGCAGCGACACCCCACAAGAGACCCAGTACTTC

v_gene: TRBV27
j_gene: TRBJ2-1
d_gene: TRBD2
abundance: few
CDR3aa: CASSMPSGRDNEQFF
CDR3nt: TGTGCCAGCAGTATGCCTAGCGGGAGGGATAATGAGCAGTTCTTC

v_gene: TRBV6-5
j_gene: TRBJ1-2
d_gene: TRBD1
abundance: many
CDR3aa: CASSGTGDGYGYTF
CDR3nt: TGTGCCAGCTCCGGGACAGGGGATGGCTATGGCTACACCTTC

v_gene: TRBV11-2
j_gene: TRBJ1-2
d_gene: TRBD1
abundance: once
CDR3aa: CASSTERGGGYGYTF
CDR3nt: TGTGCCAGCAGCACCGAACGAGGGGGCGGCTATGGCTACACCTTC